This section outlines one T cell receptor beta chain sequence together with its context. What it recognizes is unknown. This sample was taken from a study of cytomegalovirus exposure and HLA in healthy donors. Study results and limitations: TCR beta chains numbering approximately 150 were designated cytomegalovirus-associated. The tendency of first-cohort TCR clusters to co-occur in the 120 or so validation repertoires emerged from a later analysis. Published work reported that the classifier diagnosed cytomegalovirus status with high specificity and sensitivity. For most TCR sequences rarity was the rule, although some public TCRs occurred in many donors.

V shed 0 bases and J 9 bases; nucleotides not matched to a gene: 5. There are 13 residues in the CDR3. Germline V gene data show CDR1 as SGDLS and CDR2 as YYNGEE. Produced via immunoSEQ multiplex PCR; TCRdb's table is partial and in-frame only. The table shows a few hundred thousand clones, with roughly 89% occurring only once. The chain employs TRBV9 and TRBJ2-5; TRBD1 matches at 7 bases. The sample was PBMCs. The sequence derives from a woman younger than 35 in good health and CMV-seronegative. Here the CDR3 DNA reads TGTGCCAGCAGCGTAGGACAGGGCAGACCCCAGTACTTC. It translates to CASSVGQGRPQYF.